These 20 T cell receptor beta chains were sequenced from one sample in a study of circulating CD8 cells and anti-PD-1 response in melanoma. TCR libraries were prepared from roughly 14 ng of total RNA with the QIAseq Immune Repertoire TCR panel. MiXCR, applied by TCRdb to the reads, yields one record per CDR3 protein. The sample has 350 to 500 distinct CDR3 sequences, 12% to 15% seen once. From live CD3+CD8+TCRalphabeta+ cells, four PD-1 and/or TIGIT subsets were sorted. Sequencing used CD8+ T cells from PBMCs, obtained at baseline or after one month of anti-PD-1 therapy (not recorded which). The receptors were gathered from a human donor with melanoma.

This clonotype is large within its sample. The chain employs TRBV2 and TRBJ2-2, with no clear D. The CDR3 consists of 15 residues. Germline lookup yields CDR1 SNHLY and CDR2 FYNNEI. V lost 6 bases and J lost 6, with 17 bases in between. CDR3 DNA sequence: TGTGCCAGCAGCTCAGGAAAGCTGATTCCCGGGGAGCTGTTTTTT. Residues: CASSSGKLIPGELFF.

Sample share makes this clonotype medium-sized. The genes are TRBV9 and TRBJ2-5, with a possible D match to TRBD2 (5 bases). This CDR3 is 15 amino acids long. The V gene lost 0 bases and the J gene lost 5 bases, with 14 bases spanning the gap. Germline values: CDR1 SGDLS, CDR2 YYNGEE. CDR3 residues: CASSVEGGPRETQYF. The CDR3 nucleotides read TGTGCCAGCAGCGTAGAAGGAGGACCGCGGGAGACCCAGTACTTC.

This clonotype counts as large. The gene calls are TRBV7-6 and TRBJ2-1; D uncertain. CDR1 and CDR2 from the germline V gene are SGHVS and FNYEAQ. The CDR3 has 15 residues. Deletions cut 3 bases from V and 2 bases from J, with 11 bases between. The CDR3 reads CASSFRPTAYNEQFF. The CDR3 bases are TGTGCCAGCAGCTTTCGACCGACTGCCTACAATGAGCAGTTCTTC. The whole variable domain, remainder taken from reference TRBV7-6 and TRBJ2-1, is GAGVSQSPRYKVTKRGQDVALRCDPISGHVSLYWYRQALGQGPEFLTYFNYEAQQDKSGLPNDRFSAERPEGSISTLTIQRTEQRDSAMYRCASSFRPTAYNEQFFGPGTRLTVL.

The V call is TRBV14, the J call TRBJ2-7; D uncertain. Trimming removed 4 bases from V and 2 bases from J, with 18 bases in between. Germline V lookup: CDR1 SGHDN, CDR2 FVKESK. CDR3 length: 16 amino acids. The CDR3 sequence is CASSLLDKKIAYEQYF. In DNA form, the CDR3 reads TGTGCCAGCAGCCTGCTGGATAAGAAAATAGCCTACGAGCAGTACTTC.

This clonotype showed up just a few times. The J gene is TRBJ2-7, the V gene TRBV7-6, with 8 bases lining up with TRBD2. Germline CDR1 SGHVS, CDR2 FNYEAQ. The CDR3 loop spans 15 amino acids. Trimming took 5 bases from V and 4 from J; bases not matched to a gene: 10. CDR3 loop: CASSPRAGTSYEQYF. Written as DNA, the CDR3 is TGTGCCAGCAGCCCCCGGGCCGGGACTAGTTACGAGCAGTACTTC. The full variable domain, in which reference TRBV7-6 and TRBJ2-7 provide the parts outside the CDR3, is GAGVSQSPRYKVTKRGQDVALRCDPISGHVSLYWYRQALGQGPEFLTYFNYEAQQDKSGLPNDRFSAERPEGSISTLTIQRTEQRDSAMYRCASSPRAGTSYEQYFGPGTRLTVT.

Relative to its sample, this clonotype is large. The chain joins TRBV4-1 to TRBJ1-4; 7 positions match TRBD1. With V trimmed by 4 bases and J by 3 bases, 8 bases remained unmatched. The germline CDR1 and CDR2 sequences are MGHRA and YSYEKL. This CDR3 is 16 amino acids long. DNA for the CDR3: TGCGCCAGCAGCCCCGTACACGGGACAGCTAATGAAAAACTGTTTTTT. This sequence encodes CASSPVHGTANEKLFF.

By proportion, this clonotype is large (0.1 to 1%). J is TRBJ2-1 and V is TRBV25-1; D might be TRBD1 (5 bases). Trimming removed 4 bases at V and 5 bases at J, with 9 bases between. The CDR3 loop spans 13 amino acids. The germline CDR1 and CDR2 sequences are MGHDK and SYGVNS. The CDR3 coding sequence is TGTGCCAGCAGTGTGGGGCTGGACAATGAGCAGTTCTTC. Residues: CASSVGLDNEQFF.

This clonotype was found a few times. V usage is TRBV28 and J usage is TRBJ1-1; D remains unclear. This CDR3 contains 16 residues. From germline, CDR1 is MDHEN and CDR2 SYDVKM. Trimming took 8 bases from V and 1 from J, leaving 20 bases between them. CDR3 loop: CASWDQPKKGNTEAFF. The CDR3, as DNA: TGTGCCAGCTGGGATCAGCCCAAAAAGGGGAACACTGAAGCTTTCTTT.

In this sample, this clonotype is medium-sized. The rearrangement uses TRBV7-3 and TRBJ2-3; 7 positions agree with TRBD2. V lost 5 bases to trimming and J lost 0 bases; unmatched junction nucleotides: 8. This CDR3 is 16 amino acids long. From germline, CDR1 is SGHTA and CDR2 FQGTGA. The DNA for the CDR3 is TGTGCCAGCAGCCCAGGGACTACGACTAGCACAGATACGCAGTATTTT. Encoded protein: CASSPGTTTSTDTQYF.

This clonotype is categorized as large. V gene TRBV28 combines with J gene TRBJ2-3, with a tentative D call TRBD2 (6 bases). CDR3 length equals 13 residues. The V end was cut by 7 bases, the J end by 4 bases, with 12 bases between. Germline V gene data show CDR1 as MDHEN and CDR2 as SYDVKM. The CDR3 here is CASTRGWADTQYF. The CDR3 coding sequence is TGTGCCAGCACGCGGGGTTGGGCAGATACGCAGTATTTT.

This clonotype is classed as medium-sized. The junction and the germline gene differ at one end; a read error may be behind it. This chain links TRBV6-2 or TRBV6-3 with TRBJ2-3; TRBD1 aligns across 8 bases. CDR3 length equals 17 residues. Germline V gives CDR1 MNHEY, CDR2 SVGEGT. CDR3 loop: CASSYTLTENWDRQIFF. CDR3 nucleotides: TGTGCCAGCAGTTACACTCTCACTGAAAATTGGGACAGGCAAATCTTTTTT.

This clonotype is judged large. This chain links TRBV19 with TRBJ1-1; TRBD1 aligns across 7 bases. The germline V gene has CDR1 LNHDA and CDR2 SQIVND (reference sequence). There are 15 residues in the CDR3. Trimming removed 3 bases from V and 2 bases from J; junction bases left unmatched: 6. CDR3 sequence: CASSIEGDRNTEAFF. The CDR3 bases are TGTGCCAGTAGTATCGAGGGGGACAGAAACACTGAAGCTTTCTTT.

Relative to its sample, this clonotype is medium-sized. This rearrangement joins TRBV7-8 to TRBJ2-2; TRBD1 might be the D (6 bases). V lost 4 bases, J lost 4 bases, and 13 bases lay in between. The CDR3 is 15 residues long. Per germline, CDR1 SGHVS and CDR2 FQNEAQ. CDR3 DNA sequence: TGTGCCAGCAGCTCTTTCACAGGGCCCACCGGGGAGCTGTTTTTT. This gives the protein CASSSFTGPTGELFF.

In its sample, this clonotype is large (0.1 to 1%). CDR3 in DNA: TGTGCCAGCAGCCGCAGGAGGGACCGCACAGATACGCAGTATTTT. It translates to CASSRRRDRTDTQYF. The gene calls are TRBV7-2 and TRBJ2-3, with D possibly matching TRBD2 (6 bases). Germline V gives CDR1 SGHTA, CDR2 FQGNSA. V lost 5 bases and J 1 base, leaving 13 bases between the germline ends. The CDR3 is 15 amino acids.

Relative to its sample, this clonotype is medium-sized. The rearrangement links TRBV20-1 to TRBJ2-1; 10 nucleotides align to TRBD2. V lost 1 base and J lost 7; bases outside the gene matches: 7. Germline CDR1 reads DFQATT; CDR2 reads SNEGSKA (reference sequence). The CDR3 loop spans 15 amino acids. The CDR3 loop is CSARVLAGVRNEQFF. The CDR3, as DNA: TGCAGTGCTAGAGTGCTAGCGGGAGTAAGGAATGAGCAGTTCTTC.

A note on this clonotype: A read error is possible here, since a much larger clone lies one base away. This chain links TRBV20-1 with TRBJ2-1; the match to TRBD1 covers 7 bases. V shed 5 bases, J shed 9 bases, and the junction held 10 bases outside the gene matches. Germline CDR1 reads DFQATT; CDR2 reads SNEGSKA (reference sequence). The CDR3 totals 13 residues. The CDR3 coding sequence is TGCAGTGCTCCCCCGACAGGGAAGGGTGAGCAGTTCTTC. As protein: CSAPPTGKGEQFF.

As regards this clonotype: Just one base apart from a much larger clone, this may be a read error. The J gene is TRBJ1-5, the V gene TRBV7-3; D is unresolved. CDR1 SGHTA and CDR2 FQGTGA come from the germline V gene. The CDR3 is 14 amino acids. The CDR3 here is CASSPSGGNQPQRF. DNA for the CDR3: TGTGCCAGCAGCCCGAGTGGTGGCAATCAGCCCCAGCGTTTT.

This clonotype is labeled as large (0.1 to 1%). The V call is TRBV11-2, the J call TRBJ2-7; tentative D call: TRBD2 (6 bases). CDR1 is SGHAT, CDR2 FQNNGV, per germline. Deletions cut 2 bases from V and 1 base from J, with 21 bases between. This CDR3 is 18 amino acids long. As DNA, the CDR3 is TGTGCCAGCAGCTTACCCCTGGGGGGATCGACGAGATCCTACGAGCAGTACTTC. It encodes CASSLPLGGSTRSYEQYF.

This clonotype counts as large. The chain links TRBV27 to TRBJ2-7; 12 positions match TRBD1. Trimming at V came to 2 bases and at J to 2 bases, leaving 1 base not matched to a gene. Germline V gene data show CDR1 as MNHEY and CDR2 as SMNVEV (reference sequence). The CDR3 contains 15 residues. For the CDR3, the DNA is TGTGCCAGCAGTTTAGGGACAGGGGGCCCCTACGAGCAGTACTTC. Its protein is CASSLGTGGPYEQYF.

This clonotype is medium-sized (0.01 to 0.1%). This chain links TRBV20-1 with TRBJ2-1; 9 nucleotides agree with TRBD2. In germline, CDR1 is DFQATT, CDR2 SNEGSKA (reference sequence). CDR3 length: 15 amino acids. V shed 2 bases, J shed 6 bases, and the junction held 8 bases outside the gene matches. CDR3 nucleotides: TGCAGTGCTAGAACGCGGGAGGGACTGTCCAATGAGCAGTTCTTC. This sequence encodes CSARTREGLSNEQFF.